These 30 T cell receptor beta chains came from one sample sequenced in a study of glioma-infiltrating T cells. TCR alpha and beta CDR3 regions were amplified from RNA using iRepertoire nested multiplex PCR. TCRdb used MiXCR to reprocess the multiplex PCR reads, holding one entry per CDR3 protein. The sample shows some 190,000 distinct CDR3 sequences, around 30% of them seen only once. Sequenced material: glioma tissue, nonneoplastic brain tissue, or PBMCs (not recorded which). The receptors shown here come from a human donor with low-grade glioma or glioblastoma, undergoing nonglioma brain surgery, or in good health (not recorded which).

This clonotype was detected many times. The chain recombines TRBV20-1 with TRBJ2-3; no definite D call. Trimming removed 0 bases from V and 0 bases from J, with 1 base in between. CDR3 length: 12 amino acids. Germline CDR1 is DFQATT and CDR2 is SNEGSKA (reference sequence). CDR3 DNA sequence: TGCAGTGCTAGAGAGAGCACAGATACGCAGTATTTT. It yields the protein CSARESTDTQYF.

About this clonotype: A much larger clonotype is one base distant, so this may be a read error. The rearrangement uses TRBV29-1 and TRBJ2-1, with a possible D match to TRBD2 (5 bases). Germline CDR1 reads SQVTM; CDR2 reads ANQGSEA. The CDR3 runs to 16 residues. V was clipped by 7 bases and J by 0 bases, with 19 bases between them. The CDR3 bases are TGCAGCGCGCAGTGGAGGTGGGCCAGCTCCTACAATGAGCAGTTCTTC. Its protein product is CSAQWRWASSYNEQFF.

This clonotype was picked up many times. The chain uses TRBV5-4 and TRBJ1-2, with D perhaps matching TRBD1 (6 bases). With 4 bases removed from V and 8 bases from J, the gap between germline ends came to 18 bases. This CDR3 contains 14 residues. CDR1 SGHNT and CDR2 YYREEE come from the germline V gene (reference sequence). CDR3 protein: CASSKTTGSGGYTF. The CDR3 nucleotides read TGTGCCAGCAGCAAGACCACAGGGTCGGGGGGCTACACCTTC.

This clonotype was recorded at least ten times. The chain links TRBV6-1 to TRBJ2-5; 16 bases are shared with TRBD2. The length of the CDR3 is 17 residues. The germline V gene encodes CDR1 MNHNS and CDR2 SASEGT. After removal of 6 bases from V and 4 bases from J, the junction contained 8 bases not matched to a gene. CDR3 bases: TGTGCCAGCAGACCCGGGACTAGCGGGAGGGCCCTAGAGACCCAGTACTTC. Amino acids: CASRPGTSGRALETQYF.

Regarding this clonotype: Since a much larger clone is just one base distant, this may be a read error. This chain joins TRBV12-3 or TRBV12-4 and TRBJ2-3; a weak D match, TRBD2 (6 bases). The CDR3 is 14 residues long. The DNA of the CDR3 is TGTTCCAGCAGTATTTGGGACTCCACAGATACGCAGTATTTT. This encodes CSSSIWDSTDTQYF.

On this clonotype: The missing conserved phenylalanine or tryptophan at the end of this CDR3 makes a read error likely. The chain employs TRBV19 and TRBJ1-2; 8 bases align to TRBD1. This CDR3 region has 13 residues. CDR1 and CDR2 (germline): LNHDA, SQIVND (reference sequence). The V segment lost 7 bases and the J segment 8 bases; nucleotides outside the gene matches: 9. CDR3 in DNA: TGTGCCAGTACCATCGGACAGGGAACAGGCTACACCTTA. It specifies CASTIGQGTGYTL.

In this sample, this clonotype turned up many times. The rearrangement joins TRBV6-1 to TRBJ2-1; 11 bases match TRBD2. The CDR3 is made up of 16 amino acids. With V trimmed by 4 bases and J by 2 bases, 4 bases remained unmatched. Germline V gene data show CDR1 as MNHNS and CDR2 as SASEGT. The CDR3 here is CASSAGLAVTYNEQFF. The CDR3 region has the DNA TGTGCCAGCAGTGCGGGACTAGCGGTCACCTACAATGAGCAGTTCTTC.

As regards this clonotype: Just one base apart from a much larger clone, this may be a read error. The chain recombines TRBV5-5 with TRBJ2-7, with D unresolved. Per the germline V gene, CDR1 is SGHKS and CDR2 is YYEKEE (reference sequence). The CDR3 runs 13 residues. This chain's CDR3 is CASSLPVSYGQYF. The CDR3 bases are TGTGCCAGCAGCTTGCCAGTCTCCTACGGGCAGTACTTC.

A remark on this clonotype: A much larger clone is a single base away; this may be a read error. The chain is built from TRBV18 and TRBJ1-5, with 8 bases lining up with TRBD1. The CDR3 has 15 amino acids. The ends lost 8 bases at V and 7 bases at J; junction bases unmatched: 13. In germline, CDR1 is KGHSH, CDR2 LQKENI. CDR3: CASARGQGAWQPQHF. The CDR3 region has the DNA TGTGCCAGCGCCCGGGGGCAGGGGGCATGGCAGCCCCAGCATTTT.

This clonotype was observed a few times. The chain combines TRBV5-5 with TRBJ2-2; D remains unclear. Trimming removed 4 bases from V and 0 bases from J, with 10 bases in between. The CDR3 contains 15 residues. Germline-derived CDR1 and CDR2 are SGHKS and YYEKEE (reference sequence). The chain's CDR3 is CASSGVLTNTGELFF. CDR3 sequence (DNA): TGTGCCAGCAGCGGCGTACTAACGAACACCGGGGAGCTGTTTTTT. Full variable domain (outside the CDR3, taken from reference TRBV5-5 and TRBJ2-2): DAGVTQSPTHLIKTRGQQVTLRCSPISGHKSVSWYQQVLGQGPQFIFQYYEKEERGRGNFPDRFSARQFPNYSSELNVNALLLGDSALYLCASSGVLTNTGELFFGEGSRLTVL.

This clonotype was seen repeatedly, ten times or more. The chain uses TRBV7-6 and TRBJ2-1, with a tentative D call TRBD2 (6 bases). The CDR3 covers 16 residues. CDR1 and CDR2 from the germline V gene are SGHVS and FNYEAQ. Trimming removed 1 base at V and 5 bases at J, with 15 bases between. CDR3 sequence (DNA): TGTGCCAGCAGCTTAGGGGACGGGGGTCCCAACAATGAGCAGTTCTTC. Protein sequence: CASSLGDGGPNNEQFF.

In the case of this clonotype: A much larger clone sits a single nucleotide away, making a read error possible. The chain uses TRBV5-4 and TRBJ2-2; D is uncertain. Per germline, CDR1 SGHNT and CDR2 YYREEE (reference sequence). Between the trimmed V and J ends, which lost 1 base and 7 bases, there was a span of 8 bases. The CDR3 is 13 residues long. Written as DNA, the CDR3 is TGTGCCAGCAGCTTGTACTCGAACGGGGAGCTGTTTTTT. Translation gives CASSLYSNGELFF.

Ten or more counts support this clonotype. Likely a read error: the CDR3 ends without its conserved phenylalanine or tryptophan. The limits of the CDR3 on the DNA are not certain, so only TCRdb's listed CDR3 is given. The chain carries TRBV28 and TRBJ2-7. CDR1 and CDR2 from the germline V gene are MDHEN and SYDVKM. The CDR3 numbers 14 amino acids, ends counted. The CDR3 is CASSPEDSPTSLFC.

In its sample, this clonotype was seen many times. The rearrangement joins TRBV27 to TRBJ2-7, with TRBD2 matching over 8 bases. The CDR3 extends over 15 amino acids. V trimming: 6 bases; J trimming: 0 bases; junction bases outside the gene matches: 7. Germline V CDR1 and CDR2: MNHEY, SMNVEV (reference sequence). CDR3 DNA: TGTGCCAGCAGCATACTAGCGGACTACTCCTACGAGCAGTACTTC. It specifies CASSILADYSYEQYF.

At least ten counts were recorded for this clonotype. V usage is TRBV7-9 and J usage is TRBJ1-6; D is uncertain. Germline V gives CDR1 SEHNR, CDR2 FQNEAQ (reference sequence). The CDR3 is 12 residues long. Trimming stripped 3 bases from V and 9 bases from J, with 6 bases between. The CDR3 reads CASSFDGSPLHF. The CDR3 DNA follows: TGTGCCAGCAGCTTTGACGGTTCACCCCTCCACTTT.

This clonotype was observed many times. The chain is built from TRBV3-1 and TRBJ2-7; 8 nucleotides align to TRBD2. The CDR3 length is 15 residues. V trimming: 5 bases; J trimming: 0 bases; junction bases outside the gene matches: 6. In germline, CDR1 is LGHDT, CDR2 YNNKEL (reference sequence). In DNA form, the CDR3 reads TGTGCCAGCAGCGCGGGACTAGTGAGCTCCTACGAGCAGTACTTC. Amino acid sequence: CASSAGLVSSYEQYF.

This clonotype was counted ten times or more. This chain connects TRBV4-3 to TRBJ2-7; tentative D call: TRBD2 (5 bases). The CDR3 totals 15 residues. Germline V CDR1 and CDR2: LGHNA, YSLEER. V lost 2 bases and J 4 bases, leaving 15 bases between the germline ends. The CDR3 DNA reads TGCGCCAGCAGCCAATCCCGGGAATTGGCGTACGAGCAGTACTTC. This encodes CASSQSRELAYEQYF.

In regard to this clonotype: This may be a read error: a much more frequent sequence differs by one nucleotide. The chain is built from TRBV2 and TRBJ2-7; possibly TRBD2 for D (6 bases). In germline, CDR1 is SNHLY, CDR2 FYNNEI. This CDR3 has 13 residues. The V gene lost 10 bases and the J gene lost 3 bases, with 16 bases spanning the gap. The CDR3 protein is CATAQEGIYEQYF. As DNA, the CDR3 is TGTGCCACCGCACAGGAGGGAATCTACGAGCAGTACTTC.

The gene calls are TRBV20-1 and TRBJ2-7; the D gene is possibly TRBD1 (6 bases). Germline lookup yields CDR1 DFQATT and CDR2 SNEGSKA (reference sequence). The V end lost 1 base, the J end lost 7 bases, and 17 bases lay between the germline ends. This CDR3 spans 14 amino acids. Here the CDR3 DNA reads TGCAGTGCTAGAGTCGGACAGACTATTGGGGAGCAGTACTTC. Protein product: CSARVGQTIGEQYF.

This clonotype was seen many times. The chain has TRBV6-1 and TRBJ1-1; TRBD1 agrees at 12 bases. The junction had 15 bases not matched to a gene; V was cut back by 6 bases and J by 7 bases. The CDR3 totals 17 residues. Per germline, CDR1 MNHNS and CDR2 SASEGT. DNA of the CDR3: TGTGCCAGCAGGCCCGGGACAGGGGGCTACATTTTCGGTGAAGCTTTCTTT. This encodes CASRPGTGGYIFGEAFF.

J is TRBJ2-7 and V is TRBV29-1, with D possibly TRBD1 on 6 matching bases. Germline assignment: CDR1 SQVTM and CDR2 ANQGSEA. The CDR3 loop spans 15 amino acids. V lost 6 bases, J lost 2 bases, and 20 bases lay in between. The CDR3 coding sequence is TGCAGCGTCGAGGGAACCTCGGGACACACCTACGAGCAGTACTTC. It translates to CSVEGTSGHTYEQYF.

The chain links TRBV7-9 to TRBJ2-7; D might be TRBD1 or TRBD2, each matching 5 bases. Trimming stripped 4 bases from V and 4 bases from J, with 17 bases between. The CDR3 is 15 amino acids. Germline loops: CDR1 SEHNR, CDR2 FQNEAQ (reference sequence). This chain's CDR3 is CASSSQKGPPYEQYF. The CDR3 DNA sequence: TGTGCCAGCAGCTCCCAAAAGGGACCCCCTTACGAGCAGTACTTC. Drawing the rest from reference TRBV7-9 and TRBJ2-7, the complete variable domain is DTGVSQNPRHKITKRGQNVTFRCDPISEHNRLYWYRQTLGQGPEFLTYFQNEAQLEKSRLLSDRFSAERPKGSFSTLEIQRTEQGDSAMYLCASSSQKGPPYEQYFGPGTRLTVT.

Turning to this clonotype: A read error may explain this, as a much larger clone is one base away. This chain uses TRBV10-3 with TRBJ2-1; a possible D gene is TRBD2 (6 bases). This CDR3 contains 15 residues. Germline V gives CDR1 ENHRY, CDR2 SYGVKD. This CDR3 reads CAILSGGSSHNEQFF. In nucleotides, the CDR3 is TGTGCCATACTGAGCGGAGGGAGCTCCCACAATGAGCAGTTCTTC.

This clonotype was seen a handful of times. The genes are TRBV4-3 and TRBJ2-2; 8 positions match TRBD1. Germline trimming cut 4 bases from V and 4 bases from J; bases unmatched to any gene: 5. Germline values: CDR1 LGHNA, CDR2 YSLEER. This CDR3 has 15 amino acids. CDR3 protein: CASSRTGLITGELFF. The DNA for the CDR3 is TGCGCCAGCAGCCGGACAGGGCTAATCACCGGGGAGCTGTTTTTT.

This clonotype was observed at least ten times. This rearrangement joins TRBV7-9 to TRBJ1-1, with D unresolved. The germline V gene has CDR1 SEHNR and CDR2 FQNEAQ (reference sequence). CDR3 length equals 14 residues. V was shortened by 1 base and J by 0 bases, with 6 bases between the two germline ends. CDR3 sequence: CASSLGVLNTEAFF. CDR3 nucleotide sequence: TGTGCCAGCAGCTTAGGCGTGCTGAACACTGAAGCTTTCTTT. The whole variable domain, filled in from reference TRBV7-9 and TRBJ1-1, reads DTGVSQNPRHKITKRGQNVTFRCDPISEHNRLYWYRQTLGQGPEFLTYFQNEAQLEKSRLLSDRFSAERPKGSFSTLEIQRTEQGDSAMYLCASSLGVLNTEAFFGQGTRLTVV.

This chain links TRBV5-4 with TRBJ2-7; D not certain. There are 14 residues in the CDR3. Trimming shortened V by 4 bases and J by 2 bases, and 13 bases separated the two germline ends. The germline V gene encodes CDR1 SGHNT and CDR2 YYREEE (reference sequence). CDR3 sequence: CASSPAHGPYEQYF. In DNA, the CDR3 is TGTGCCAGCAGCCCCGCCCACGGGCCCTACGAGCAGTACTTC.

This clonotype was recorded many times. The V and J genes are TRBV3-1 and TRBJ2-7, with D hard to call. V lost 3 bases to trimming and J lost 0 bases, with 9 bases between them. The CDR3 sequence is 14 residues long. Germline V gives CDR1 LGHDT, CDR2 YNNKEL (reference sequence). CDR3 in DNA: TGTGCCAGCAGCCAGGGCGCAAACTCCTACGAGCAGTACTTC. It codes for CASSQGANSYEQYF.

A note on this clonotype: One end of the junction varies from germline; a read error may be responsible. V and J are TRBV28 and TRBJ2-4, with 10 bases matching TRBD2. There are 13 residues in the CDR3. Germline V gene data show CDR1 as MDHEN and CDR2 as SYDVKM. The CDR3 bases are TGTGCCATCAGTTCGGGACTAGCGTTCATTCCGTACTTC. Protein product: CAISSGLAFIPYF.

The V gene is TRBV6-2 or TRBV6-3, the J gene TRBJ2-3; possible D gene TRBD1, 6 bases. Trimming stripped 7 bases from V and 9 bases from J, with 17 bases between. This CDR3 contains 13 residues. Per the germline V gene, CDR1 is MNHEY and CDR2 is SVGEGT. CDR3 bases: TGTGCCAGCATTCGACAGGTGGAAGACACGCAGTATTTT. This translates into CASIRQVEDTQYF.

The chain is built from TRBV6-2 or TRBV6-3 and TRBJ2-4, with D possibly being TRBD1 or TRBD2 (5 bases each). The CDR3 extends over 17 amino acids. Per germline, CDR1 MNHEY and CDR2 SVGEGT. The V end lost 5 bases, the J end lost 1 base, and 18 bases lay between the germline ends. For the CDR3, the DNA is TGTGCCAGCAGTCAACTTGGGACGTCGGAGGCCAAAAACATTCAGTACTTC. Its protein product is CASSQLGTSEAKNIQYF.